The TCR beta chain described here comes from a study of shared clonotypes between healthy human individuals. Broader study findings: Several donors shared approximately 5% of their naive CD4 clonotypes. For sorted subsets, rarefaction showed incomplete sequencing despite large depth. Shared clonotypes across all four donors exceeded non-shared ones in generation probability.

For this clone: The antigen is not known. Other nucleotide sequences from this sample produce the same CDR3.

Original analysis: From ImmunoSEQ came sequences covering only the junction and carrying no quality scores, so filtering differed. Assay: immunoSEQ multiplex PCR; the TCRdb copy retains only in-frame clones and omits some. V and J calls and clone size come straight from that table; D and trimming were deduced from the DNA. Of some 2.1 million clones in the sample, approximately 94% were seen once. Looked up from germline, CDR1 is WNHNN and CDR2 is SYGVQD (reference sequence). Trimming removed 6 bases from V and 1 base from J, with 12 bases in between. This CDR3 contains 15 residues. The naive CD8 fraction comprised CD45RO-negative cells positively selected for CCR7 and excluded terminally differentiated effector memory CD45RA+ cells.

This sequence was found in a man between 18 and 29 years old in good health. The chain joins TRBV10-1 to TRBJ2-2; D possibly corresponds to TRBD1 (5 bases). Sequenced input: naive CD8+ T cells sorted from blood. The CDR3 bases are TGCGCCAGCAGCGAACTAAGGGGGAACACCGGGGAGCTGTTTTTT. It encodes CASSELRGNTGELFF.